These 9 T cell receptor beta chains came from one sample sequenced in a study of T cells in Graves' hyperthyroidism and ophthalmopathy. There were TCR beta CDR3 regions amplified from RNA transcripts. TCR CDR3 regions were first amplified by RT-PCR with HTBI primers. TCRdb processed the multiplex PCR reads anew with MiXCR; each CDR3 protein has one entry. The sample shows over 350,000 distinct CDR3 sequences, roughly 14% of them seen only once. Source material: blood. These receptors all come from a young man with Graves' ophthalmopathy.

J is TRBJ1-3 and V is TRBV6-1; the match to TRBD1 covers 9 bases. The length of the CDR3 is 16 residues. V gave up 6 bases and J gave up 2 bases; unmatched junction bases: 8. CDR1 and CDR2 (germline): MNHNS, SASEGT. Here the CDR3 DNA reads TGTGCCAGCAGAGAGACAGGGGGGATGGCTGGAAACACCATATATTTT. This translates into CASRETGGMAGNTIYF.

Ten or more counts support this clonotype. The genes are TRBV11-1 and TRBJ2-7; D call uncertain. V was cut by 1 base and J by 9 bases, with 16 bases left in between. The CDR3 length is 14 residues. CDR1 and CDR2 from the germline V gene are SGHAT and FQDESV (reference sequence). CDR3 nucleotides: TGTGCCAGCAGCTTAGGCTCTGACAAAGGAAGGCAGTACTTC. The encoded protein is CASSLGSDKGRQYF.

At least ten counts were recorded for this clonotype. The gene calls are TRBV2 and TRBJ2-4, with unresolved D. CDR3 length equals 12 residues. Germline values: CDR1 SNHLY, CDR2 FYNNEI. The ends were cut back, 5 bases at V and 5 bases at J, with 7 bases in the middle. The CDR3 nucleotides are TGTGCCAGCAGTCGAGAGGAAAACATTCAGTACTTC. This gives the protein CASSREENIQYF.

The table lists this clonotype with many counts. This CDR3 reads CASSPDRVANEQFF. CDR3 DNA: TGCGCCAGCAGCCCCGACAGAGTTGCGAATGAGCAGTTCTTC. V usage is TRBV5-1 and J usage is TRBJ2-1, with D tentatively TRBD1 (5 bases). Germline assignment: CDR1 SGHRS and CDR2 YFSETQ. The CDR3 has 14 residues. V lost 4 bases to trimming and J lost 7 bases, with 15 bases between them.

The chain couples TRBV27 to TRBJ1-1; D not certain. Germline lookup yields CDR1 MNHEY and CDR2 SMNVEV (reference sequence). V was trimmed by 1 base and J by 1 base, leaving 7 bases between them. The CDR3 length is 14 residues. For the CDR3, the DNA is TGTGCCAGCAGTTTATTTAACAGGAACACTGAAGCTTTCTTT. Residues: CASSLFNRNTEAFF.

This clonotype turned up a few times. CDR3 amino acids: CASRVAGGGNEQFF. CDR3 bases: TGTGCCAGCAGGGTAGCGGGAGGGGGAAATGAGCAGTTCTTC. The gene calls are TRBV27 and TRBJ2-1, with TRBD2 identical over 11 bases. V lost 6 bases, J lost 7 bases, and 5 bases stayed unmatched. This CDR3 is 14 amino acids long. Germline V gives CDR1 MNHEY, CDR2 SMNVEV (reference sequence).

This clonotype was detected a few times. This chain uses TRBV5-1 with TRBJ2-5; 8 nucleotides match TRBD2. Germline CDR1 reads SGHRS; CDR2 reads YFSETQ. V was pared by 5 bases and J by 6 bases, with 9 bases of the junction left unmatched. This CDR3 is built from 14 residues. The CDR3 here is CASRTGGEVKTQYF. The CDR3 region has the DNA TGCGCCAGCAGAACGGGAGGGGAGGTAAAGACCCAGTACTTC.

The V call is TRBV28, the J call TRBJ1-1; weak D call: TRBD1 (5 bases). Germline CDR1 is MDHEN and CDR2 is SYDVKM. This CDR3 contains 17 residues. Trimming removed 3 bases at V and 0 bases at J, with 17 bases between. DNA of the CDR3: TGTGCCAGCAGTTTTGGGGCAGGGAGGATTATGAACACTGAAGCTTTCTTT. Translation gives CASSFGAGRIMNTEAFF.

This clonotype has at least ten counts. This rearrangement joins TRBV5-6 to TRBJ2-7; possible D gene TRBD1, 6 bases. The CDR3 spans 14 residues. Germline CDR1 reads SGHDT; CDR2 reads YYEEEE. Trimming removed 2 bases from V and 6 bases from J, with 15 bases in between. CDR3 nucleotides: TGTGCCAGCAGCTTTGAACAGGGTTTCGGCGAGCAGTACTTC. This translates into CASSFEQGFGEQYF.